The present entry profiles one TCR beta chain with its context. Sequencing used immunoSEQ multiplex PCR; TCRdb keeps in-frame clones, though not all of them. Of roughly 5,800 clones listed, over 80% were seen once; the top ten hold less than 25%. The sample comes from a study of T cell repertoires in ileal Crohn's disease. The overall study: About half of patients got postoperative therapy: approximately 12 thiopurines, around 20 anti-TNF.

The ends were cut back, 1 base at V and 14 bases at J, with 12 bases in the middle. CDR3 length equals 12 residues. From germline, CDR1 is MNHNS and CDR2 SASEGT. The time point: inflamed ileum from the surgical specimen. Eligibility required adulthood, ileal or ileocolonic Crohn's disease and indicated ileocolonic resection. Sequencing input: ileal tissue. The source is an adult with Crohn's disease. The V gene is TRBV6-1, the J gene TRBJ2-1; possibly TRBD2 for D (6 bases). For the CDR3, the DNA is TGTGCCAGCAGTGAAGGGCGGGGCACAGAGTTCTTC. It translates to CASSEGRGTEFF.